Each of the 16 T cell receptor beta chains below was sequenced from the same sample in a study of metastatic and nonmetastatic thyroid tumors. Every patient was untreated before thyroid surgery. TCRdb re-called the PCR reads via MiXCR. The sample consists of tens of thousands of clones, just over 35% of them appearing once. Sample: tumor tissue. The receptor source for this set is a female donor with papillary thyroid cancer or a benign thyroid nodule (not recorded which). Some clones in this sample may be carry-over from other donors' samples.

This sequence joins TRBV4-1 and TRBJ1-2; 10 nucleotides agree with TRBD1. The germline gives CDR1 MGHRA, CDR2 YSYEKL. The CDR3 contains 16 residues. V was clipped by 1 base and J by 6 bases; unmatched bases: 8. The CDR3 DNA sequence: TGCGCCAGCAGCCAAGTGGTCGGACAGGGGGTCGATGGCTACACCTTC. This codes for CASSQVVGQGVDGYTF.

In this sample, this clone turned up a few times. The chain links TRBV2 to TRBJ2-5; the match to TRBD1 covers 7 bases. This CDR3 comprises 15 residues. The germline gives CDR1 SNHLY, CDR2 FYNNEI. V lost 7 bases to trimming and J lost 3 bases; unmatched junction nucleotides: 11. The CDR3 here is CASTQRGLDEETQYF. The CDR3 DNA is TGTGCCAGCACCCAAAGGGGGCTTGATGAAGAGACCCAGTACTTC.

This clone was seen a handful of times. The rearrangement links TRBV6-9 to TRBJ2-5; D may be TRBD1 (6 bases). Germline CDR1 and CDR2: MNHGY and SVAAGI. V was shortened by 3 bases and J by 5 bases, with 7 bases between the two germline ends. This CDR3 contains 12 residues. As DNA, the CDR3 is TGTGCCAGCAGTTACGACAGGGAGACCCAGTACTTC. This encodes CASSYDRETQYF.

This chain links TRBV3-1 with TRBJ2-7, with 8 bases identical to TRBD2. The CDR3 contains 19 residues. Germline loops: CDR1 LGHDT, CDR2 YNNKEL (reference sequence). V was pared by 4 bases and J by 0 bases, with 17 bases of the junction left unmatched. The chain's CDR3 is CASSPRPPRLAPSSYEQYF. As DNA, the CDR3 is TGTGCCAGCAGCCCCCGCCCCCCCAGACTAGCGCCGAGCTCCTACGAGCAGTACTTC.

The chain recombines TRBV7-9 with TRBJ1-2; D may be TRBD1 (6 bases). This CDR3 is built from 13 residues. Between the trimmed V and J ends, which lost 3 bases and 7 bases, there was a span of 12 bases. Germline assignment: CDR1 SEHNR and CDR2 FQNEAQ (reference sequence). The CDR3 region has the DNA TGTGCCAGCAGCTTGGGGGCAGGGTTTGGCTACACCTTC. Residues: CASSLGAGFGYTF.

This clone has just a few counts. This chain uses TRBV27 with TRBJ2-1; maybe TRBD2 (6 bases). V lost 4 bases and J 4 bases, leaving 8 bases between the germline ends. CDR3 length: 13 residues. Germline-derived CDR1 and CDR2 are MNHEY and SMNVEV (reference sequence). The CDR3 spells CASSSGLYNEQFF. CDR3 nucleotides: TGTGCCAGCAGTTCGGGACTTTACAATGAGCAGTTCTTC.

Here the CDR3 DNA reads TGTGCCAGCAGCTTAGATCAGGGAGTGGGGGGCAATGAGCAGTTCTTC. Residues: CASSLDQGVGGNEQFF. The chain joins TRBV11-2 to TRBJ2-1; possibly TRBD2 for D (6 bases). Germline V lookup: CDR1 SGHAT, CDR2 FQNNGV. The CDR3 runs to 16 residues. V lost 0 bases to trimming and J lost 6 bases, with 15 bases between them.

V is TRBV6-1 and J is TRBJ2-7, with 9 bases matching TRBD1. With V trimmed by 8 bases and J by 2 bases, 7 bases remained unmatched. Germline values: CDR1 MNHNS, CDR2 SASEGT. The CDR3 is 14 amino acids. This chain's CDR3 is CASGPGTGTYEQYF. The CDR3 DNA follows: TGTGCCAGCGGTCCGGGGACAGGGACCTACGAGCAGTACTTC.

This clone turned up a few times. This chain uses TRBV6-2 or TRBV6-3 with TRBJ2-1; no reliable D call. The length of the CDR3 is 13 residues. The V end was cut by 6 bases, the J end by 0 bases, with 6 bases between. CDR1 is MNHEY, CDR2 SVGEGT, per germline. CDR3 bases: TGTGCCAGCAGCCAACGCTCCTACAATGAGCAGTTCTTC. Its protein is CASSQRSYNEQFF.

This chain links TRBV7-3 with TRBJ2-3; TRBD2 aligns across 12 bases. Trimming took 5 bases from V and 5 from J; bases not matched to a gene: 5. The CDR3 is made up of 15 amino acids. Germline CDR1 and CDR2: SGHTA and FQGTGA. CDR3 loop: CASSPSGGAGDTQYF. CDR3 in DNA: TGTGCCAGCAGCCCTAGCGGGGGGGCCGGAGATACGCAGTATTTT.

The chain has TRBV27 and TRBJ2-7; unclear D gene. The CDR3 loop spans 12 amino acids. The germline V gene has CDR1 MNHEY and CDR2 SMNVEV (reference sequence). V was clipped by 5 bases and J by 3 bases, with 8 bases between them. The CDR3 sequence: CASSPNNYEQYF. DNA of the CDR3: TGTGCCAGCAGTCCGAACAACTACGAGCAGTACTTC.

The table lists this clone with a count of one. The chain couples TRBV20-1 to TRBJ1-1; D is ambiguous. The V and J ends lost 5 bases and 8 bases respectively, with 21 bases between them. This CDR3 has 14 amino acids. CDR1 DFQATT and CDR2 SNEGSKA come from the germline V gene (reference sequence). The CDR3 bases are TGCAGTGCTGGGCAGATGTGGGTATTTGCGGAAGCTTTCTTT. Its protein product is CSAGQMWVFAEAFF.

Here the CDR3 reads CASSLEDGQGYRMDEQYF. As DNA, the CDR3 is TGTGCCAGCAGCTTAGAGGATGGGCAGGGCTATAGAATGGACGAGCAGTACTTC. The rearrangement uses TRBV11-1 and TRBJ2-7, with D possibly matching TRBD1 (5 bases). From germline, CDR1 is SGHAT and CDR2 FQDESV (reference sequence). The CDR3 is 18 residues long. Trimming pared 1 base from V and 5 bases from J, leaving 24 bases between.

This clone was seen a few times. The chain is built from TRBV2 and TRBJ2-7; TRBD1 matches at 9 bases. In germline, CDR1 is SNHLY, CDR2 FYNNEI. This CDR3 is built from 15 residues. V lost 5 bases, J lost 4 bases, and 9 bases stayed unmatched. CDR3 protein: CASSSSPGQGYEQYF. Here the CDR3 DNA reads TGTGCCAGCAGTTCTTCCCCGGGACAGGGTTACGAGCAGTACTTC. Together with reference TRBV2 and TRBJ2-7, the CDR3 gives the full variable domain: EPEVTQTPSHQVTQMGQEVILRCVPISNHLYFYWYRQILGQKVEFLVSFYNNEISEKSEIFDDQFSVERPDGSNFTLKIRSTKLEDSAMYFCASSSSPGQGYEQYFGPGTRLTVT.

This clone was seen only a few times. The chain combines TRBV6-1 with TRBJ2-1; 10 positions match TRBD2. After removal of 4 bases from V and 4 bases from J, the junction contained 4 bases not matched to a gene. This CDR3 comprises 15 residues. Germline V CDR1 and CDR2: MNHNS, SASEGT. The CDR3 DNA is TGTGCCAGCAGTGGCCTAGCGGGGGATTACAATGAGCAGTTCTTC. Translating it yields CASSGLAGDYNEQFF.

J is TRBJ2-7 and V is TRBV5-1, with TRBD2 identical over 7 bases. Per germline, CDR1 SGHRS and CDR2 YFSETQ. The V and J ends lost 7 bases and 4 bases, in that order; junction bases with no gene match: 11. This CDR3 region has 14 residues. CDR3 region: CASFEGGSGYEQYF. The CDR3 nucleotides are TGCGCCAGCTTTGAGGGCGGGAGCGGATACGAGCAGTACTTC.